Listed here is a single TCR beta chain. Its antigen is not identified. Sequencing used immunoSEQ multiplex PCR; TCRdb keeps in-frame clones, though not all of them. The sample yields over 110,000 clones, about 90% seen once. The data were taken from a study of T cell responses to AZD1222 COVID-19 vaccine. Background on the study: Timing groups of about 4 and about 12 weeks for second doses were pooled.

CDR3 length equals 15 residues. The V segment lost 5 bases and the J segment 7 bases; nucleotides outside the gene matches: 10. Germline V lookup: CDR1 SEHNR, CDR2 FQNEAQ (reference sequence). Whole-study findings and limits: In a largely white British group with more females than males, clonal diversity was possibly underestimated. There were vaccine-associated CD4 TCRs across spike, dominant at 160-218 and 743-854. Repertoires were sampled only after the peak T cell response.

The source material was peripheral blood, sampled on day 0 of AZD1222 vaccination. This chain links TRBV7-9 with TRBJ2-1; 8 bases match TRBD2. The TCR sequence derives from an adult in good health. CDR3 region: CASSLRRTSLNEQFF. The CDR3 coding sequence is TGTGCCAGCAGCCTTAGACGGACTAGCTTGAATGAGCAGTTCTTC.